One and the same sample provided the 19 T cell receptor beta chains below, sequenced in a study of blood T cells in healthy people across ages. Combining a sample-barcoded 5' primer with a J-beta primer mix, a second PCR ran for roughly 6 to 11 cycles. TCRdb analysed the 5' RACE reads with MiXCR anew, one entry per CDR3 protein. The sample includes 500,000 to 650,000 distinct CDR3 sequences, about a quarter of them seen just once. The sample was also linked to a second study, of T cells of mothers and their children.

Sequenced sample: blood. Every receptor here comes from a boy between 2 and 10 years old in good health.

V and J are TRBV27 and TRBJ2-5, with D possibly being TRBD2 (6 bases). The length of the CDR3 is 15 residues. V was trimmed by 7 bases and J by 1 base, leaving 16 bases between them. The germline gives CDR1 MNHEY, CDR2 SMNVEV (reference sequence). CDR3 sequence reads: CASKGSSALQETQYF. The CDR3 DNA reads TGTGCCAGCAAAGGGTCTAGCGCCCTCCAAGAGACCCAGTACTTC.

In its sample, this clonotype was seen a few times. The chain has TRBV5-1 and TRBJ1-2; TRBD1 matches 8 bases. J was trimmed by 2 bases and V by 4 bases; bases with no gene match: 7. The CDR3 contains 15 residues. CDR1 and CDR2 (germline): SGHRS, YFSETQ. The CDR3 is CASSKKTGENYGYTF. CDR3 DNA: TGCGCCAGCAGCAAAAAGACAGGGGAAAACTATGGCTACACCTTC.

V and J are TRBV5-1 and TRBJ2-1; D is unclear. This CDR3 has 14 amino acids. Trimming left V 0 bases short and J 2 bases short, with 6 bases between. Germline V lookup: CDR1 SGHRS, CDR2 YFSETQ. CDR3 protein: CASSLDSPYNEQFF. The CDR3 DNA reads as TGCGCCAGCAGCTTGGACTCCCCCTACAATGAGCAGTTCTTC.

The table lists this clonotype with a few counts. The J gene is TRBJ2-1, the V gene TRBV20-1; 10 bases are shared with TRBD2. Germline CDR1 reads DFQATT; CDR2 reads SNEGSKA (reference sequence). V gave up 4 bases and J gave up 0 bases; unmatched junction bases: 3. CDR3 length equals 15 residues. The DNA of the CDR3 is TGCAGTGCTATCTCTAGCGGGGGCTCCTACAATGAGCAGTTCTTC. Translating gives CSAISSGGSYNEQFF.

This clonotype was detected a few times. The chain recombines TRBV15 with TRBJ2-1; the match to TRBD2 covers 8 bases. There are 14 residues in the CDR3. Trimming cost V 5 bases and J 4 bases; bases outside gene matches: 4. Germline V gene lookup returns CDR1 LNHNV and CDR2 YYDKDF (reference sequence). The CDR3 DNA reads as TGTGCCACCAGCCCGGGACTAGGGTACAATGAGCAGTTCTTC. Encoded protein: CATSPGLGYNEQFF.

In this sample, this clonotype turned up a few times. V gene TRBV7-9 combines with J gene TRBJ2-7, with 7 positions matching TRBD2. The J segment lost 0 bases and the V segment lost 1 base, leaving 6 bases of the junction unmatched. The CDR3 contains 16 residues. The germline CDR1 and CDR2 sequences are SEHNR and FQNEAQ (reference sequence). In DNA form, the CDR3 reads TGTGCCAGCAGCTTAGTTTCAGCGGGGAGCTCCTACGAGCAGTACTTC. This sequence encodes CASSLVSAGSSYEQYF.

On this clonotype: At one end, the junction sequence differs from germline, possibly due to a read error. This chain joins TRBV3-1 and TRBJ2-7, with 12 bases that match TRBD2. The V gene's germline CDR1 is LGHDT and CDR2 YNNKEL (reference sequence). The CDR3 has 15 residues. CDR3 bases: TGTACCAGCAGCCAGACTTGGACTAGCGGGAACGAGCAGTACTTC. Protein sequence: CTSSQTWTSGNEQYF.

V usage is TRBV6-5 and J usage is TRBJ1-6; D is uncertain. Deletions cut 4 bases from V and 6 bases from J, with 10 bases between. CDR1 MNHEY and CDR2 SVGAGI come from the germline V gene. The CDR3 consists of 14 residues. CDR3 in amino acids: CASSFRQTNSPLHF. The CDR3, as DNA: TGTGCCAGCAGTTTCAGACAAACTAATTCACCCCTCCACTTT.

The chain recombines TRBV5-1 with TRBJ1-1; possibly TRBD1 for D (5 bases). The V end lost 4 bases, the J end lost 1 base, and 11 bases lay between the germline ends. Per the germline V gene, CDR1 is SGHRS and CDR2 is YFSETQ. CDR3 length: 14 amino acids. DNA for the CDR3: TGCGCCAGCAGCATCCAGGGTGAGAACACTGAAGCTTTCTTT. Residues: CASSIQGENTEAFF.

This chain joins TRBV27 and TRBJ2-3; 13 bases map to TRBD2. CDR1 and CDR2 (germline): MNHEY, SMNVEV (reference sequence). The CDR3 covers 16 residues. V lost 8 bases and J lost 5; bases outside the gene matches: 10. In DNA, the CDR3 is TGTGCCAGCCGCTCACTAGCGGGAGGGCTGGGAGATACGCAGTATTTT. Its protein is CASRSLAGGLGDTQYF.

This clonotype was counted between two and nine times. The chain carries TRBV6-2 or TRBV6-3 and TRBJ2-5; possible D gene TRBD1, 6 bases. The DNA end favors TRBJ2-7, so the J call may be wrong. The germline V gene has CDR1 MNHEY and CDR2 SVGEGT. The CDR3 consists of 13 residues. The DNA of the CDR3 is TGTGCCAGCAGTTACGCAGGGGAGCACGAGCAGTACTTC. Translation gives CASSYAGEHEQYF.

CDR3 sequence reads: CASSRRTSGGAYEQYF. For the CDR3, the DNA is TGTGCCAGCAGTCGCCGGACTAGCGGGGGGGCTTACGAGCAGTACTTC. This chain connects TRBV27 to TRBJ2-7; 15 positions match TRBD2. Germline values: CDR1 MNHEY, CDR2 SMNVEV (reference sequence). The CDR3 length is 16 residues. V dropped 5 bases and J dropped 4; count of bases not matched to a gene: 6.

This clonotype was observed a few times. The DNA of the CDR3 is TGTGCCAGCAGCCTCACTCCGGGGGCCTACGAGCAGTACTTC. This encodes CASSLTPGAYEQYF. The chain is built from TRBV5-5 and TRBJ2-7, with D tentatively TRBD2 (6 bases). The CDR3 covers 14 residues. Germline V gene lookup returns CDR1 SGHKS and CDR2 YYEKEE (reference sequence). Trimming removed 4 bases from V and 2 bases from J, with 13 bases in between.

This chain links TRBV20-1 with TRBJ2-6; D call uncertain. With 3 bases removed from V and 1 base from J, the gap between germline ends came to 7 bases. The CDR3 consists of 14 residues. Germline V gene lookup returns CDR1 DFQATT and CDR2 SNEGSKA (reference sequence). CDR3 DNA: TGCAGTGCTAGGCGGCTATCTGGGGCCAACGTCCTGACTTTC. This sequence encodes CSARRLSGANVLTF.

This clonotype showed up just a few times. The rearrangement links TRBV5-4 to TRBJ2-7; D gene uncertain. V lost 4 bases to trimming and J lost 0 bases, with 8 bases between them. Germline V gene lookup returns CDR1 SGHNT and CDR2 YYREEE (reference sequence). This CDR3 has 13 residues. This chain's CDR3 is CASSDAGSYEQYF. The DNA of the CDR3 is TGTGCCAGCAGCGATGCCGGCTCCTACGAGCAGTACTTC.

This clonotype came up a few times. The chain is built from TRBV5-4 and TRBJ2-6; unclear D gene. CDR1 is SGHNT, CDR2 YYREEE, per germline (reference sequence). The CDR3 is 20 amino acids. V was trimmed by 1 base and J by 2 bases, leaving 22 bases between them. The CDR3 region is CASSLKAVQLLITGANVLTF. The CDR3 region has the DNA TGTGCCAGCAGCTTGAAGGCAGTGCAATTATTAATTACTGGGGCCAACGTCCTGACTTTC. The complete variable domain, with remaining parts taken from reference TRBV5-4 and TRBJ2-6, reads ETGVTQSPTHLIKTRGQQVTLRCSSQSGHNTVSWYQQALGQGPQFIFQYYREEENGRGNFPPRFSGLQFPNYSSELNVNALELDDSALYLCASSLKAVQLLITGANVLTFGAGSRLTVL.

This sequence joins TRBV6-6 and TRBJ2-1; a weak D match, TRBD2 (6 bases). CDR1 and CDR2 (germline): MNHNY, SVGAGI (reference sequence). The CDR3 sequence is 15 residues long. V dropped 4 bases and J dropped 4 bases, with 14 bases sitting between them. The CDR3 sequence: CASSFTGTRYNEQFF. CDR3 sequence (DNA): TGTGCCAGCAGTTTTACCGGGACTCGGTACAATGAGCAGTTCTTC.

This clonotype was recorded many times. The chain couples TRBV7-2 to TRBJ1-1; perhaps TRBD1 as D (6 bases). The CDR3 covers 13 residues. V gave up 5 bases and J gave up 3 bases, with 10 bases separating them. CDR1 is SGHTA, CDR2 FQGNSA, per germline. The chain's CDR3 is CASSRDTDTEAFF. In nucleotides, the CDR3 is TGTGCCAGCAGCCGGGACACCGACACTGAAGCTTTCTTT.

The J gene is TRBJ2-3, the V gene TRBV6-1, with 8 bases fitting TRBD1. The CDR3 runs 17 residues. The ends lost 6 bases at V and 1 base at J; junction bases unmatched: 12. Germline lookup yields CDR1 MNHNS and CDR2 SASEGT. The CDR3 loop is CASSPRGQGARTDTQYF. CDR3 nucleotide sequence: TGTGCCAGCAGCCCCCGCGGACAGGGAGCCCGCACAGATACGCAGTATTTT.